This entry features one T cell receptor beta chain sequence. Only in-frame clones appear in the TCRdb table, and some are missing; sequencing was by immunoSEQ multiplex PCR. The sample yields 18,000 or so clones, 88% seen once. The data originate from a study of T cell changes during pregnancy in multiple sclerosis. The CDR3 is 15 amino acids. Germline V gene sequence: CDR1 SEHNR, CDR2 FQNEAQ (reference sequence). Trimming took 6 bases from V and 2 from J; bases not matched to a gene: 9. The chain combines TRBV7-9 with TRBJ1-1, with 7 bases fitting TRBD1. This receptor was identified in a female donor in good health, enrolled as a control in a pregnancy study. The material sequenced was CD4+ T cells from peripheral blood mononuclear cells, taken in the first trimester of pregnancy. Here the CDR3 DNA reads TGTGCCAGCAGACCCTTGACAGGGAGTAACACTGAAGCTTTCTTT. This encodes CASRPLTGSNTEAFF.